This TCR beta chain was sequenced in a study of T cells in Graves' hyperthyroidism and ophthalmopathy. For the study at large: Staff took peripheral blood when the initial diagnosis was made, before any treatment began.

This clonotype was recorded at least ten times. Its antigen is currently unknown. RNA transcripts were the template for amplifying TCR beta CDR3 regions. Initially, a first-round RT-PCR of the TCR CDR3 employed the HTBI primer set. TCRdb re-derived calls from the multiplex PCR reads in MiXCR, one entry per CDR3 protein. The table records 600,000 or so distinct CDR3 sequences, about 14% of them present only once. Germline V gene data show CDR1 as SGHTA and CDR2 as FQGNSA. Trimming removed 0 bases from V and 7 bases from J, with 18 bases in between. The CDR3 has 16 residues. Findings and limits, study-wide: Ophthalmopathy cases were set apart from stable hyperthyroidism by a 13 V-J model.

From approximately 9.5 ml of fresh peripheral blood, PBMCs were isolated. Sequenced: blood. This receptor was identified in a woman between 45 and 65 years old with Graves' ophthalmopathy. The V call is TRBV7-2, the J call TRBJ2-5; D gene uncertain. CDR3 DNA sequence: TGTGCCAGCAGCTTAGCTCCGCGGATGTTTAGAGGGACCCAGTACTTC. Amino acids: CASSLAPRMFRGTQYF. Based on the CDR3 plus reference TRBV7-2 and TRBJ2-5, the full variable domain is GAGVSQSPSNKVTEKGKDVELRCDPISGHTALYWYRQSLGQGLEFLIYFQGNSAPDKSGLPSDRFSAERTGGSVSTLTIQRTQQEDSAVYLCASSLAPRMFRGTQYFGPGTRLLVL.